The sequence of this T cell receptor (beta chain) was determined in a study of response to subunit inactivated influenza vaccine (dated 2018 in TCRdb). As for the study more broadly: Deep quantitative profiling of the T cell receptor repertoire was used in the study to follow responses to a trivalent subunit inactivated influenza vaccine.

The library was obtained by RT-PCR. Data came from an Illumina HiSeq 2500. TCRdb reprocessing: public reads trimmed at Q25 with fastp, clones called with MiXCR, in-frame beta chains kept. Every entry covers one CDR3 protein and lists the most common genes and DNA from its rows. The sample records about 520,000 distinct CDR3 sequences, 25% of which are singletons. The top ten clones comprise 1.9% of the sample. As for this clonotype: The target of this receptor is not known. No base quality values were provided; no much bigger clone lies one nucleotide off.

Overall study outcomes, separate from this receptor: It was suggested by the authors that each seasonal influenza vaccination may recruit only a limited number of new T cells.

Via the germline V gene, CDR1 is KGHDR and CDR2 SFDVKD. V lost 5 bases and J lost 7 bases; the stretch between them is 8 bases long. Inclusive of the bounding cysteine and phenylalanine, the CDR3 is 13 residues long. Only the CDR3 DNA stays, 39 bases, in frame from base 1. This clonotype was obtained from a man aged 50 to 60 who received an inactivated influenza vaccine. Donor details come from another sample of the same person, matched by shared clones. Sample: CD4+ T cells sorted from PBMCs, taken about 5 days after vaccination. The rearrangement joined TRBV24-1 to TRBJ1-6; a confident D gene designation cannot be given. CDR3 loop: CATSGPGNSPLHF. The nucleotide sequence is TGTGCCACCAGTGGTCCCGGCAATTCACCCCTCCACTTT.